Here is one T cell receptor beta chain with its context. What it recognizes is unknown. Researchers grouped second doses given at about 4 or about 12 weeks into one pool. Germline CDR1 MDHEN, CDR2 SYDVKM. This CDR3 contains 15 residues. V gave up 5 bases and J gave up 5 bases; unmatched junction bases: 7. This entry comes from a study of T cell responses to AZD1222 COVID-19 vaccine. General study results and limits: Most donors were white British and more were female, and clonal diversity was possibly underestimated.

Data came from immunoSEQ multiplex PCR; TCRdb stores just in-frame clones and leaves some out. The table includes 90,000 to 150,000 clones, around nine tenths detected once. This receptor was obtained from an adult who received the AZD1222 COVID-19 vaccine. The chain joins TRBV28 to TRBJ2-7; 12 positions agree with TRBD1. The sequencing here drew on peripheral blood, taken 28 days after the second AZD1222 dose. The CDR3 here is CASSGSGTGGNEQYF. In DNA, the CDR3 is TGTGCCAGCAGTGGGTCCGGGACAGGGGGCAACGAGCAGTACTTC.